The present entry profiles one T cell receptor beta chain with its context. Repertoires were generated with immunoSEQ multiplex PCR, while TCRdb's copy carries only in-frame clones and drops some. The data hold about 190,000 clones, with more than 75% observed a single time. V trimming: 4 bases; J trimming: 7 bases; junction bases outside the gene matches: 11. This CDR3 region has 16 residues. Germline V gives CDR1 SGHDT, CDR2 YYEEEE. The data derive from a study of T cell responses to AZD1222 COVID-19 vaccine. The sequence was collected from an adult in good health. This specimen consisted of peripheral blood, obtained on day 0 of AZD1222 vaccination. This sequence joins TRBV5-6 and TRBJ1-1; TRBD1 matches 12 bases. CDR3 nucleotide sequence: TGTGCCAGCAGCGCACTTCCGGGACAGGGGGCGGTTGAAGCTTTCTTT. It specifies CASSALPGQGAVEAFF.